These T cell receptor beta chains were read from a single sample in a study of control samples from healthy donors and cancer patients. Libraries were prepared by immunoSEQ multiplex PCR; TCRdb keeps only in-frame clonotypes and omits some of them. There are roughly 120,000 clones in the sample; about nine tenths occur only once, and under 4.5% lies in the top ten. Sequenced input: blood. Every receptor here comes from a human donor in good health. The donor label of this sample is uncertain. Each CDR3 is given with its conserved first and last residue. The order of the fields is CDR3 length, V gene, CDR3 protein.

cdr3_length: 18
v_call: TRBV4-2
cdr3_aa: CASSQDPPRPLSNQPQHF

cdr3_length: 16
v_call: TRBV5-4
cdr3_aa: CASSSRQGGVLETQYF

cdr3_length: 15
v_call: TRBV6-5
cdr3_aa: CASRRDLATNEKLFF

cdr3_length: 16
v_call: TRBV21-1
cdr3_aa: CASSKFRGGPWYEQYF

cdr3_length: 15
v_call: TRBV25-1
cdr3_aa: CASTAQGEASYEQYF

cdr3_length: 14
v_call: TRBV5-6
cdr3_aa: CASSFRRINTEAFF

cdr3_length: 14
v_call: TRBV2
cdr3_aa: CASSGTESYSPLHF

cdr3_length: 13
v_call: TRBV11-2
cdr3_aa: CASSTGGGNTIYF

cdr3_length: 16
v_call: TRBV10-3
cdr3_aa: CAISELGQGNHYGYTF

cdr3_length: 16
v_call: TRBV5-4
cdr3_aa: CASSSMGGSSYNEQFF

cdr3_length: 12
v_call: TRBV29-1
cdr3_aa: CSVQPRGTEAFF

cdr3_length: 14
v_call: TRBV13
cdr3_aa: CASSFGGNTGELFF

cdr3_length: 14
v_call: TRBV24-1
cdr3_aa: CATRGMDRADGYTF

cdr3_length: 14
v_call: TRBV5-1
cdr3_aa: CASSLGTGNYGYTF

cdr3_length: 15
v_call: TRBV6-5
cdr3_aa: CASSSSGGQSYGYTF

cdr3_length: 13
v_call: TRBV12-3/TRBV12-4
cdr3_aa: CASKEEVLGEQFF

cdr3_length: 13
v_call: TRBV5-4
cdr3_aa: CAGGGISTDTQYF

cdr3_length: 14
v_call: TRBV6-1
cdr3_aa: CASSERTAGNTIYF

cdr3_length: 19
v_call: TRBV19
cdr3_aa: CASKSDVLMGQGGNQPQHF

cdr3_length: 14
v_call: TRBV24-1
cdr3_aa: CATSDPTGFHGYTF

cdr3_length: 15
v_call: TRBV27
cdr3_aa: CASSSPGQGANEQFF

cdr3_length: 13
v_call: TRBV6-5
cdr3_aa: CASSYSLGSPLHF

cdr3_length: 12
v_call: TRBV7-9
cdr3_aa: CASSRQGYEQYF

cdr3_length: 13
v_call: TRBV6-6
cdr3_aa: CAILGLGGTEAFF

cdr3_length: 17
v_call: TRBV7-2
cdr3_aa: CASSLGLGTGAGNTIYF

cdr3_length: 13
v_call: TRBV5-1
cdr3_aa: CATAPGGKETQYF

cdr3_length: 15
v_call: TRBV11-1
cdr3_aa: CASSDYKGQQETQYF

cdr3_length: 17
v_call: TRBV18
cdr3_aa: CASSTGGLTANTGELFF

cdr3_length: 19
v_call: TRBV7-2
cdr3_aa: CASSPLPPGPSGGGETQYF

cdr3_length: 15
v_call: TRBV11-1
cdr3_aa: CASSFHTGSKDTQYF

cdr3_length: 16
v_call: TRBV5-1
cdr3_aa: CASSLGSTERGDTQYF

cdr3_length: 14
v_call: TRBV5-1
cdr3_aa: CASSPRQGREEQYF

cdr3_length: 12
v_call: TRBV19
cdr3_aa: CASSLKDTEAFF

cdr3_length: 14
v_call: TRBV9
cdr3_aa: CASSASGQRYEQYF

cdr3_length: 13
v_call: TRBV6-5
cdr3_aa: CASSYSTTYGYTF

cdr3_length: 14
v_call: TRBV2
cdr3_aa: CASSAAGQGDEQYF

cdr3_length: 12
v_call: TRBV15
cdr3_aa: CATRDTYNEQFF

cdr3_length: 14
v_call: TRBV14
cdr3_aa: CASSQDSRGLGYTF

cdr3_length: 10
v_call: TRBV20-1
cdr3_aa: CSAATDTQYF

cdr3_length: 15
v_call: TRBV18
cdr3_aa: CASSPRGPGNEKLFF